The following is a T cell receptor beta chain sequence with its context. The antigen is unknown. These data come from a study of PD-1 blockade in classical Hodgkin lymphoma. Relapses following autologous stem cell transplantation were seen in all patients, with brentuximab vedotin exposure varying. Clones were read by immunoSEQ multiplex PCR, and TCRdb kept only the in-frame ones, dropping some. This sample has 75,000 to 100,000 clones; 81% occur once, and the top ten carry 15% to 20%. The germline V gene encodes CDR1 MGHRA and CDR2 YSYEKL. V dropped 2 bases and J dropped 4 bases, with 2 bases sitting between them. The CDR3 is made up of 11 amino acids. Findings and limits, study-wide: Initiation of nivolumab under 1 year after ASCT led to exclusion of patients.

The V and J genes are TRBV4-1 and TRBJ1-1; no reliable D call. The source is a human donor with classical Hodgkin lymphoma. The material sequenced was peripheral blood mononuclear cells (PBMCs), taken before the second cycle of nivolumab. The CDR3 DNA is TGCGCCAGCAGCCAAAGCACTGAAGCTTTCTTT. Translated, it gives CASSQSTEAFF.